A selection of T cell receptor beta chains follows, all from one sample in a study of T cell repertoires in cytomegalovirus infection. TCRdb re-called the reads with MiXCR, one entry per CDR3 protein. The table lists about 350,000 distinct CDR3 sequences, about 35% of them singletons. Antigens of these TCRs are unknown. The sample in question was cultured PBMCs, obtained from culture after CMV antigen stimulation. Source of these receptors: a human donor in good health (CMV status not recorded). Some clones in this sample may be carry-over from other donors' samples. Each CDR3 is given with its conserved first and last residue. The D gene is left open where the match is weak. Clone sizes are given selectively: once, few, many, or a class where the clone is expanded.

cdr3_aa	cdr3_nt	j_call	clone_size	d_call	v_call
CASSPINSVLYNEQFF	TGTGCCAGCAGTCCCATAAATAGCGTCCTATACAATGAGCAGTTCTTC	TRBJ2-1	-	-	TRBV12-3/TRBV12-4
CASSSGRDGYGYTF	TGTGCCAGCAGCTCTGGGCGGGACGGCTATGGCTACACCTTC	TRBJ1-2	many	-	TRBV7-2
CASSFITLNTEAFF	TGTGCCAGCAGCTTCATCACGCTCAACACTGAAGCTTTCTTT	TRBJ1-1	few	-	TRBV7-2
CASSLSFGGSTEAFF	TGTGCCAGCAGCCTCTCATTCGGGGGGAGCACTGAAGCTTTCTTT	TRBJ1-1	few	-	TRBV5-5
CATFSPLDEQFF	TGTGCCACCTTCAGTCCATTAGATGAGCAGTTCTTC	TRBJ2-1	-	-	TRBV6-6
CSARRQNTEAFF	TGCAGTGCGCGAAGACAAAACACTGAAGCTTTCTTT	TRBJ1-1	-	-	TRBV20-1
CATSRDPGQSGEQFF	TGTGCCACCAGCAGAGATCCGGGCCAAAGTGGTGAGCAGTTCTTC	TRBJ2-1	-	-	TRBV15
CASTHPRGSTYNEQFF	TGTGCCAGCACTCACCCACGGGGAAGTACCTACAATGAGCAGTTCTTC	TRBJ2-1	few	-	TRBV6-2/TRBV6-3
CASSFRVGQTFYSNQPQHF	TGTGCCAGCAGTTTTCGTGTAGGACAGACCTTTTATAGCAATCAGCCCCAGCATTTT	TRBJ1-5	-	-	TRBV12-3/TRBV12-4
CSVDRGADTQYF	TGCAGCGTTGATAGAGGGGCAGATACGCAGTATTTT	TRBJ2-3	few	-	TRBV29-1